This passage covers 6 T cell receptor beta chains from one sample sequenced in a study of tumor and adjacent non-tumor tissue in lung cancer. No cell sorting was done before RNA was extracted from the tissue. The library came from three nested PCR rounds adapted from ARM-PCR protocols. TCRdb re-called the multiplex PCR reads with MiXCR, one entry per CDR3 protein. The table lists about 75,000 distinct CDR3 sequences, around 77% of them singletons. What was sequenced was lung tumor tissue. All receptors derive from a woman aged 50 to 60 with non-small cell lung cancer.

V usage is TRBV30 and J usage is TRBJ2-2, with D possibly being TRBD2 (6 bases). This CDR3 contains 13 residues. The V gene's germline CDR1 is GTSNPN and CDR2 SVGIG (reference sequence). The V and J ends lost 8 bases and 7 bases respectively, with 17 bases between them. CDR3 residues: CARTIWGNGELFF. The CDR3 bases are TGTGCCCGGACTATATGGGGGAACGGGGAGCTGTTTTTT.

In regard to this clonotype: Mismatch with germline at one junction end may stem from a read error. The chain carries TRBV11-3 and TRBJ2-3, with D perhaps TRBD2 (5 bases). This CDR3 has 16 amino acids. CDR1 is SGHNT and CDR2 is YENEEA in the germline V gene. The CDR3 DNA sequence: TGTGCCAGCAGCTTAGGACGGTGGGAGAGTGCAGATACGAAGTTTTTT. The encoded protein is CASSLGRWESADTKFF.

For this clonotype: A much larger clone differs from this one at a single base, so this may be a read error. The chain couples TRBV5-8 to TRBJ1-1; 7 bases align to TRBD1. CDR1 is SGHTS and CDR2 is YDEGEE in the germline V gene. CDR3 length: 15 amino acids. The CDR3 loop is CASSSVGTVNSEAFF. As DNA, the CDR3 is TGTGCCAGCAGCTCTGTCGGGACAGTGAACAGTGAAGCTTTCTTT.

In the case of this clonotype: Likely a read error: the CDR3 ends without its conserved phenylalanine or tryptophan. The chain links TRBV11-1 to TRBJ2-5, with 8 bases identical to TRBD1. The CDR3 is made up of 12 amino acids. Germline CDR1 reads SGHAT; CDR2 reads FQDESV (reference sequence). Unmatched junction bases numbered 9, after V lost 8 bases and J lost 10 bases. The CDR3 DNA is TGTGCCAGCGGCTCGACGGGACAGGACCAGTACCTC. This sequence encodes CASGSTGQDQYL.

The chain's CDR3 is CSAARDSRNTEAFF. As DNA, the CDR3 is TGCAGTGCCGCCCGGGACAGCAGGAACACTGAAGCTTTCTTT. The chain is built from TRBV20-1 and TRBJ1-1; 7 bases are shared with TRBD1. This CDR3 has 14 residues. J lost 1 base, V lost 6 bases, and 8 bases had no gene match. CDR1 is DFQATT and CDR2 is SNEGSKA in the germline V gene (reference sequence).

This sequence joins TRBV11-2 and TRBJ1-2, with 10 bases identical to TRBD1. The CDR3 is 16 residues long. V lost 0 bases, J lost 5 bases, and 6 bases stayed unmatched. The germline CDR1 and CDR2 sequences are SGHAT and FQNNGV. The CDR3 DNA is TGTGCCAGCAGCTTAGAGACAGGGGGCCTAGGATATGGCTACACCTTC. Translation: CASSLETGGLGYGYTF.